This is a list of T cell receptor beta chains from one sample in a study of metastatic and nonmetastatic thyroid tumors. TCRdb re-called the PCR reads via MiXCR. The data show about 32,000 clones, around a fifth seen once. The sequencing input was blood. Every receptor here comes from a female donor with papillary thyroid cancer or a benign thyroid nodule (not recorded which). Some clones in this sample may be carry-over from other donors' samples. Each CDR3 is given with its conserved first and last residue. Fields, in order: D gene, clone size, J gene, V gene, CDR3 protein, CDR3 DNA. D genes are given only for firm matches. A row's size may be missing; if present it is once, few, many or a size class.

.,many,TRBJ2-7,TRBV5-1,CASSLAAFLYEQYF,TGCGCCAGCAGCCTGGCGGCATTCTTATACGAGCAGTACTTC
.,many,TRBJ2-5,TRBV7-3,CASSLSAGETQYF,TGTGCCAGCAGCTTAAGCGCAGGAGAGACCCAGTACTTC
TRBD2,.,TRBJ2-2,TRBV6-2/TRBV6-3,CASSSYGLAATNTGELSF,TGTGCCAGCAGTTCCTACGGACTAGCGGCTACGAACACCGGGGAGCTGTCTTTT
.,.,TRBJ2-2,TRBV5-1,CASSLDSGRRHTGELFF,TGCGCCAGCAGCTTGGACTCAGGCAGGCGACACACCGGGGAGCTGTTTTTT
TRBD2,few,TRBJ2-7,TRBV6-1,CASSPGGYEQYF,TGTGCCAGTTCCCCGGGGGGTTACGAGCAGTACTTC
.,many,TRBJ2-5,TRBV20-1,CSASKNQETQYF,TGCAGTGCTAGTAAGAACCAAGAGACCCAGTACTTC
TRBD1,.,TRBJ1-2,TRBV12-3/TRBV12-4,CASSPGTVDGYTF,TGTGCCAGCAGTCCAGGGACAGTTGATGGCTACACCTTC
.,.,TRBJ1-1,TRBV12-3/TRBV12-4,CASRLVGGTEAFF,TGTGCCAGCAGGTTGGTGGGGGGCACTGAAGCTTTCTTT
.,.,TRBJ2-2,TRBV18,CASSPRNTGELLF,TGTGCCAGCTCACCCAGGAACACCGGGGAGCTGCTTTTT
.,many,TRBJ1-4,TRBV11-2,CASSVIRLLEEEKLFF,TGTGCCAGCAGCGTTATCCGCCTTTTGGAGGAAGAAAAACTGTTTTTT
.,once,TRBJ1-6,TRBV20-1,CSASRGTADNSPLHF,TGCAGTGCTAGCCGGGGCACAGCCGATAATTCACCCCTCCACTTT
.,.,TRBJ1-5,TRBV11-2,CASSPFAGASQPQHF,TGTGCCAGCAGCCCGTTCGCGGGGGCGTCTCAGCCCCAGCATTTT
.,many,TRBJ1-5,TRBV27,CASSTNRAGNQPQHF,TGTGCCAGCAGTACCAATAGGGCGGGAAATCAGCCCCAGCATTTT
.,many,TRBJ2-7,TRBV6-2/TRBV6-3,CASSTAGGGNYEQYF,TGTGCCAGCAGTACCGCCGGGGGAGGCAACTACGAGCAGTACTTC
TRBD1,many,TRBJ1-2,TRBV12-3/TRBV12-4,CASRTQGAGYGYTF,TGTGCCAGCAGGACACAGGGGGCTGGCTATGGCTACACCTTC
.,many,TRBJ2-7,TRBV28,CASSPGPHEQYF,TGTGCCAGCAGCCCGGGACCCCACGAGCAGTACTTC
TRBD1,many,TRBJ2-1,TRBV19,CASSFDRASYNEQFF,TGTGCCAGTAGTTTCGACAGGGCCTCCTACAATGAGCAGTTCTTC
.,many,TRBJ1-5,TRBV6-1,CASSRDSDPYQPQHF,TGTGCCAGCAGTCGTGACAGCGACCCCTATCAGCCCCAGCATTTT
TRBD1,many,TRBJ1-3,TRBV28,CASSLALLRDRTGNTIYF,TGTGCCAGCAGTTTAGCCCTTCTTAGGGACAGAACTGGAAACACCATATATTTT
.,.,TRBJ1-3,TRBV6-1,CASSRRLDSGNTIYF,TGTGCCAGCAGCCGCCGCCTCGACTCTGGAAACACCATATATTTT
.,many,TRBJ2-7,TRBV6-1,CASSLRTRTYEQYF,TGTGCCAGCAGCCTCCGGACACGAACCTACGAGCAGTACTTC
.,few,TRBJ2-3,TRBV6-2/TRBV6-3,CASSYSPTTDTQYF,TGTGCCAGCAGTTACTCCCCTACCACAGATACGCAGTATTTT
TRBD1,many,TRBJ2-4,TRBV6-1,CASRWTGDRAKNIQYF,TGTGCCAGCAGATGGACAGGGGATAGGGCCAAAAACATTCAGTACTTC
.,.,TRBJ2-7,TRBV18,CASSRQGGYEQYF,TGTGCCAGCTCACGACAGGGAGGTTACGAGCAGTACTTC
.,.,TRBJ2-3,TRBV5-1,CASKGHFTDTQYF,TGCGCCAGCAAGGGCCACTTCACAGATACGCAGTATTTT
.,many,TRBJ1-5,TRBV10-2,CASSESGGKNQPQHF,TGCGCCAGCAGTGAGTCAGGGGGTAAGAATCAGCCCCAGCATTTT
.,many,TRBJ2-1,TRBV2,CASSAESVGNEQFF,TGTGCCAGCAGCGCGGAATCCGTTGGCAATGAGCAGTTCTTC
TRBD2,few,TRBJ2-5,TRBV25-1,CASSAPTSGQETQYF,TGTGCCAGCAGTGCCCCGACTAGCGGACAAGAGACCCAGTACTTC
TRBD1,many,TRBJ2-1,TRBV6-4,CASSVGQGAHNEQFF,TGTGCCAGCAGTGTAGGGCAGGGGGCCCACAATGAGCAGTTCTTC
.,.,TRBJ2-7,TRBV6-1,CASSEYRSGYF,TGTGCCAGCAGTGAATATAGGTCGGGGTACTTC
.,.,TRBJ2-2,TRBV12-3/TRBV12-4,CASSFRGELFF,TGTGCCAGCAGTTTCCGAGGGGAGCTGTTTTTT
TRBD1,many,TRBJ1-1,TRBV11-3,CASSSHRGNTEAFF,TGTGCCAGCAGCTCCCACAGGGGGAACACTGAAGCTTTCTTT
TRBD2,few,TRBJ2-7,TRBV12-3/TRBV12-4,CASRLGTSGKYEQYF,TGTGCCAGCAGATTAGGGACTAGCGGAAAATACGAGCAGTACTTC
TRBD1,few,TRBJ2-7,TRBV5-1,CASSLAGTDYEQYF,TGCGCCAGCAGCTTGGCGGGGACAGACTACGAGCAGTACTTC
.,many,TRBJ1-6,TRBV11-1,CASSSGTENYNSPLHF,TGTGCCAGCAGCTCCGGGACTGAAAACTATAATTCACCCCTCCACTTT
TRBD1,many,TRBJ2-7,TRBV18,CASSLGTVNTRQYF,TGTGCCAGCTCACTAGGGACAGTAAATACGAGACAGTACTTC
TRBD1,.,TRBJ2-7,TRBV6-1,CASSEGTGGSYEQYF,TGTGCCAGCAGTGAAGGGACAGGGGGCTCCTACGAGCAGTACTTC
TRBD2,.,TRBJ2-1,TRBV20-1,CSAELAENPYNEQFF,TGCAGTGCTGAACTAGCGGAAAACCCCTACAATGAGCAGTTCTTC
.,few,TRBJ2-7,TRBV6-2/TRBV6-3,CASSYSRLAYEQYF,TGTGCCAGCAGTTACTCGAGGCTCGCCTACGAGCAGTACTTC